The clone carrying this T cell receptor (beta chain) appeared many times. Its antigen remains unidentified. The sample belongs to a study of spatial heterogeneity in lung cancer. Study summary: The mean occurrence of each unique TCR and UMI combination in raw reads exceeded nine. Study outcomes and limitations: It was found that expanded intratumoral alpha and beta TCR counts tracked tumor mutation counts.

Germline CDR1 DFQATT, CDR2 SNEGSKA (reference sequence). Trimming took 3 bases from V and 9 from J, leaving 14 bases between them. The CDR3 loop spans 12 amino acids. TCRdb ran MiXCR on the 5' RACE reads and lists one entry per CDR3 protein. The table lists 18,000 or so distinct CDR3 sequences, around 6.5% of them singletons. Regarding time point: sample taken at primary tumor resection. The chain links TRBV20-1 to TRBJ2-5, with D unresolved. The TCR was taken from a female donor with early-stage non-small cell lung cancer. The specimen comprised lung tumor tissue, sampled at surgery. DNA of the CDR3: TGCAGTGCTAGGGAGACAACCGGAGCCCAGTACTTC. Translation: CSARETTGAQYF.